This passage covers 5 T cell receptor beta chains from one sample sequenced in a study of blood T cells in healthy people across ages. A J-beta primer mix and a sample-barcoded 5' primer were used in a second PCR of roughly 7 to 12 cycles. TCRdb redid the calling of the 5' RACE reads with MiXCR, one entry per CDR3 protein. The table records around 990,000 distinct CDR3 sequences, about 25% of them present only once. The same sample was also studied in work on T cells of mothers and their children.

Sequenced material: blood. These receptor sequences come from a girl aged 2-15 years in good health.

This chain links TRBV20-1 with TRBJ2-7; 12 positions match TRBD2. Germline V lookup: CDR1 DFQATT, CDR2 SNEGSKA (reference sequence). The CDR3 spans 12 residues. The junction had 4 bases not matched to a gene; V was cut back by 7 bases and J by 6 bases. DNA of the CDR3: TGCAGTGGACTAGCGGGAGATGCCGAGCAGTACTTC. The encoded protein is CSGLAGDAEQYF.

The chain couples TRBV10-3 to TRBJ2-7; D is ambiguous. The CDR3 runs 13 residues. The germline V gene encodes CDR1 ENHRY and CDR2 SYGVKD. The V and J ends lost 3 bases and 2 bases respectively, with 8 bases between them. The CDR3 nucleotides read TGTGCCATCAGTGAAGGCGTTACCTACGAGCAGTACTTC. It translates to CAISEGVTYEQYF.

V and J are TRBV7-9 and TRBJ2-5, with D maybe TRBD1 (6 bases). CDR3 length equals 16 residues. V lost 3 bases, J lost 4 bases, and 18 bases lay in between. Germline V gives CDR1 SEHNR, CDR2 FQNEAQ (reference sequence). CDR3: CASSFSMVGRGETQYF. The CDR3, as DNA: TGTGCCAGCAGCTTTTCTATGGTCGGCAGGGGAGAGACCCAGTACTTC.

A few counts support this clonotype. The chain couples TRBV20-1 to TRBJ1-2; D call uncertain. Per the germline V gene, CDR1 is DFQATT and CDR2 is SNEGSKA (reference sequence). V lost 0 bases and J 0 bases, leaving 11 bases between the germline ends. The CDR3 is made up of 15 amino acids. Written as DNA, the CDR3 is TGCAGTGCTAGAGATGGGAATTTAGCTAACTATGGCTACACCTTC. Translating it yields CSARDGNLANYGYTF.

This clonotype has just a few counts. The CDR3 DNA sequence: TGTGCCAGCAGCTTTGGCCCCGGGGCCACTGAAGCTTTCTTT. It is translated as CASSFGPGATEAFF. The chain joins TRBV7-3 to TRBJ1-1; D is perhaps TRBD1 (5 bases). V was pared by 3 bases and J by 4 bases, with 12 bases between. CDR3 size: 14 residues. Germline CDR1 reads SGHTA; CDR2 reads FQGTGA.